This T cell receptor beta chain was profiled in a study of T-cell reconstitution after alpha-beta-depleted transplantation in children. Trimming cost V 2 bases and J 1 base, with 5 bases left between them. Germline V CDR1 and CDR2: MRHNA, SNTAGT. The CDR3 has 13 residues. The TCRbeta library incorporated unique molecular identifiers. TCRdb used MiXCR to reprocess the PCR reads, holding one entry per CDR3 protein. The top ten hold about 2.3% of the sample, which has 500,000 or so distinct CDR3 sequences, about 31% seen once. This clonotype was seen ten or more times. Sequenced material: PBMCs from the stem cell graft donor, taken from the stem cell graft. J is TRBJ1-1 and V is TRBV6-4; D uncertain. This TCR derives from a human donor who donated a stem cell graft to a child with aplastic anemia. The CDR3 is CASSDRANTEAFF. The CDR3 nucleotides are TGTGCCAGCAGTGACAGGGCGAACACTGAAGCTTTCTTT.